Presented here are 7 T cell receptor beta chains from one specimen sequenced in a study of T cells in Graves' hyperthyroidism and ophthalmopathy. Amplification of TCR beta CDR3 regions used RNA as the template. First-round RT-PCR with HTBI primers amplified the TCR CDR3 region. One entry per CDR3 protein results from TCRdb running MiXCR on the multiplex PCR reads. This sample yields under 350,000 distinct CDR3 sequences, of which roughly 13% are seen a single time; about a third belongs to the top ten. What was sequenced was blood. All receptors derive from a woman in her forties with Graves' ophthalmopathy.

This chain joins TRBV4-1 and TRBJ2-3; perhaps TRBD2 as D (5 bases). V was shortened by 0 bases and J by 8 bases, with 12 bases between the two germline ends. The germline V gene has CDR1 MGHRA and CDR2 YSYEKL. The CDR3 consists of 14 residues. CDR3 loop: CASSQEEGWGTQYF. The CDR3 coding sequence is TGCGCCAGCAGCCAAGAAGAGGGATGGGGTACGCAGTATTTT.

The chain joins TRBV19 to TRBJ2-7, with 8 bases fitting TRBD2. Germline V gene data show CDR1 as LNHDA and CDR2 as SQIVND (reference sequence). This CDR3 has 14 amino acids. V was pared by 3 bases and J by 1 base, with 2 bases of the junction left unmatched. The CDR3 loop is CASSIRGRSYEQYF. CDR3 sequence (DNA): TGTGCCAGTAGTATCCGCGGGAGGTCCTACGAGCAGTACTTC.

In this sample, this clonotype turned up many times. V is TRBV2 and J is TRBJ2-1; 11 bases match TRBD2. The germline V gene encodes CDR1 SNHLY and CDR2 FYNNEI. The ends lost 7 bases at V and 8 bases at J; junction bases unmatched: 10. The CDR3 runs 15 residues. The CDR3 sequence is CASKLLAGDSDEQFF. The DNA of the CDR3 is TGTGCCAGCAAGCTACTAGCGGGAGATTCGGATGAGCAGTTCTTC.

This clonotype was seen at least ten times. The chain is built from TRBV15 and TRBJ2-3; D remains unclear. Between the trimmed V and J ends, which lost 0 bases and 2 bases, there was a span of 9 bases. The CDR3 has 15 residues. CDR1 is LNHNV and CDR2 is YYDKDF in the germline V gene (reference sequence). CDR3 residues: CATSRDHGYTDTQYF. CDR3 nucleotides: TGTGCCACCAGCAGAGATCACGGGTACACAGATACGCAGTATTTT.

This clonotype has a single count. CDR3 in amino acids: CAIRDLGSGANVLTF. CDR3 in DNA: TGTGCCATCAGGGACCTCGGGTCCGGGGCCAACGTCCTGACTTTC. The chain links TRBV10-3 to TRBJ2-6, with D unclear. The CDR3 runs to 15 residues. Germline V gene lookup returns CDR1 ENHRY and CDR2 SYGVKD. Between the trimmed V and J ends, which lost 6 bases and 4 bases, there was a span of 13 bases.

This clonotype was seen repeatedly, ten times or more. The chain links TRBV27 to TRBJ1-2, with TRBD1 as a possible D gene (6 bases). Trimming removed 4 bases from V and 8 bases from J, with 20 bases in between. The CDR3 sequence is 15 residues long. Germline lookup yields CDR1 MNHEY and CDR2 SMNVEV (reference sequence). CDR3 in amino acids: CASSSNLRRGGGYTF. The CDR3 DNA reads as TGTGCCAGCAGTTCTAATCTCCGACGAGGGGGAGGCTACACCTTC.

As for this clonotype: This clone may be a read error of a much larger clone one base away. The chain links TRBV29-1 to TRBJ1-1, with D tentatively TRBD1 (6 bases). Germline lookup yields CDR1 SQVTM and CDR2 ANQGSEA. This CDR3 has 13 amino acids. The CDR3 reads CTMAAGANTGAFF. DNA of the CDR3: TGCACCATGGCCGCAGGGGCGAACACTGGAGCTTTCTTT.